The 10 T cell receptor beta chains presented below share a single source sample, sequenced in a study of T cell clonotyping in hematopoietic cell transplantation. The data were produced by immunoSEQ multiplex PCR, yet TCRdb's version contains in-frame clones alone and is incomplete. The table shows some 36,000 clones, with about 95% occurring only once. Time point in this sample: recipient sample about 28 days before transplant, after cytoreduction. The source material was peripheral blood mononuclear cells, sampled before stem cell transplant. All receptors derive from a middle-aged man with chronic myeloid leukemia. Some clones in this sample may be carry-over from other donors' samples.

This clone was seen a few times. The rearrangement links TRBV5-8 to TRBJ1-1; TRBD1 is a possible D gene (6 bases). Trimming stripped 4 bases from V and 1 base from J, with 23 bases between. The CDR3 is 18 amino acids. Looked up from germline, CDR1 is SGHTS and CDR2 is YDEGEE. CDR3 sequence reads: CASSQLAGHRAKNTEAFF. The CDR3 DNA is TGTGCCAGCAGCCAATTAGCGGGACACAGAGCCAAGAACACTGAAGCTTTCTTT.

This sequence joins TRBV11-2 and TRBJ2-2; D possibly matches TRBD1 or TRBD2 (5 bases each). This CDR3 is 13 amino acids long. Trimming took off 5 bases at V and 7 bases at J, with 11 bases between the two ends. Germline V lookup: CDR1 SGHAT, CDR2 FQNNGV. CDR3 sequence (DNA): TGTGCCAGCAGCCTCGAGAGGGGCGGGGAGCTGTTTTTT. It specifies CASSLERGGELFF.

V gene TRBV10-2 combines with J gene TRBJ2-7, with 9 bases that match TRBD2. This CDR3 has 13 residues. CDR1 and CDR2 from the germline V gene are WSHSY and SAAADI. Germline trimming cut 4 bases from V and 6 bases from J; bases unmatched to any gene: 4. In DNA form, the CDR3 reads TGCGCCAGCAGTGGGCGGGGGGGATTCGAGCAGTACTTC. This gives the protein CASSGRGGFEQYF.

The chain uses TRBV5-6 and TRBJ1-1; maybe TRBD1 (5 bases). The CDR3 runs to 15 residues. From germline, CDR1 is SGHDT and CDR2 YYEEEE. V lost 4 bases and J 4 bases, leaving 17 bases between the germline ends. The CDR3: CASSGGREQVTEAFF. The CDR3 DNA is TGTGCCAGCAGCGGCGGCAGGGAACAAGTCACTGAAGCTTTCTTT.

The CDR3 DNA reads TGTGCCAGCAGTCGGGACGGGCGTCAAGCTTTCTTT. Translated: CASSRDGRQAFF. The chain uses TRBV6-5 and TRBJ1-1; possibly TRBD1 for D (5 bases). This CDR3 contains 12 residues. V lost 5 bases to trimming and J lost 9 bases, with 13 bases between them. Germline CDR1 reads MNHEY; CDR2 reads SVGAGI.

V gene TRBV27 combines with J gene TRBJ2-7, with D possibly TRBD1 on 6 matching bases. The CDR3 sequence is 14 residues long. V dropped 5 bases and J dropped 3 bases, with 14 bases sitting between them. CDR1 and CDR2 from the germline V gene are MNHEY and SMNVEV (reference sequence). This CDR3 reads CASSEEQGLYEQYF. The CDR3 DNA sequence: TGTGCCAGCAGTGAGGAACAGGGTCTCTACGAGCAGTACTTC.

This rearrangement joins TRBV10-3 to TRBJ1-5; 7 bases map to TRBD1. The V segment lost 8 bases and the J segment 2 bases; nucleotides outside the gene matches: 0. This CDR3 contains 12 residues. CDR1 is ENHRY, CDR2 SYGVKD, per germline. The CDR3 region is CAIGQGNQPQHF. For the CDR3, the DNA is TGTGCCATCGGACAGGGCAATCAGCCCCAGCATTTT.

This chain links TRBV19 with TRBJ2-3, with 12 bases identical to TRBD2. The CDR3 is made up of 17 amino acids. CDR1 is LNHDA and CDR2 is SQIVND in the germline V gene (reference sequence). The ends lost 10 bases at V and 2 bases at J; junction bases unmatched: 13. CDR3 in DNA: TGTGCCACAAGCGGGACTAGCGGGTCTAATCCCACAGATACGCAGTATTTT. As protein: CATSGTSGSNPTDTQYF.

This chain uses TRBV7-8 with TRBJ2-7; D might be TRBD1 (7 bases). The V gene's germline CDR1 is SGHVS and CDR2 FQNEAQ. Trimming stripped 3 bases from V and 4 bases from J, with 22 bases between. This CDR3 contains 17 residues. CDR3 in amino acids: CASSFSKVRGDLYEQYF. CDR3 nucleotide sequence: TGTGCCAGCAGCTTCTCGAAGGTCAGGGGGGATTTGTACGAGCAGTACTTC. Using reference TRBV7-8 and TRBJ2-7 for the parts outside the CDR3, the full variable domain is GAGVSQSPRYKVAKRGQDVALRCDPISGHVSLFWYQQALGQGPEFLTYFQNEAQLDKSGLPSDRFFAERPEGSVSTLKIQRTQQEDSAVYLCASSFSKVRGDLYEQYFGPGTRLTVT.

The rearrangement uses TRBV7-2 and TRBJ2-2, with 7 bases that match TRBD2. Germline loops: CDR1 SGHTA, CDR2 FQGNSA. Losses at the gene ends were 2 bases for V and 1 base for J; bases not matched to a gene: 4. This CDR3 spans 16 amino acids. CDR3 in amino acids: CASSLNGGGNTGELFF. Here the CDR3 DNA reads TGTGCCAGCAGCTTAAACGGCGGGGGGAACACCGGGGAGCTGTTTTTT. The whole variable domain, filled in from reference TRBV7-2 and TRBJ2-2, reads GAGVSQSPSNKVTEKGKDVELRCDPISGHTALYWYRQSLGQGLEFLIYFQGNSAPDKSGLPSDRFSAERTGGSVSTLTIQRTQQEDSAVYLCASSLNGGGNTGELFFGEGSRLTVL.